These 32 T cell receptor beta chains share one sample of origin, sequenced in a study of T cell repertoires in cytomegalovirus infection. TCRdb re-called the reads with MiXCR, one entry per CDR3 protein. The table includes about 340,000 distinct CDR3 sequences, 25% to 35% detected once. These receptors have no known antigen. The sequencing used cultured PBMCs, collected from culture after CMV antigen stimulation. The source is a human donor in good health (CMV status not recorded). Some clones in this sample may be carry-over from other donors' samples.

The CDR3 here is CASSLQGGTEAFF. In DNA form, the CDR3 reads TGTGCCAGCAGCCTCCAGGGAGGCACTGAAGCTTTCTTT. This chain uses TRBV7-9 with TRBJ1-1; perhaps TRBD1 as D (5 bases). CDR1 is SEHNR, CDR2 FQNEAQ, per germline (reference sequence). Trimming cost V 5 bases and J 4 bases, with 11 bases left between them. The CDR3 extends over 13 amino acids.

The gene calls are TRBV11-3 and TRBJ1-1; TRBD1 might be the D (6 bases). Germline CDR1 SGHNT, CDR2 YENEEA. The germline V and J ends were trimmed by 5 bases and 4 bases, with 14 bases remaining between them. The CDR3 has 14 amino acids. The CDR3 nucleotides read TGTGCCAGCAGCCCAGCGGGCAGGGGCACTGAAGCTTTCTTT. It translates to CASSPAGRGTEAFF.

As regards this clonotype: A much larger clone sits a single nucleotide away, making a read error possible. The chain employs TRBV2 and TRBJ2-4; the D gene is possibly TRBD2 (5 bases). The CDR3 is 13 amino acids. Per the germline V gene, CDR1 is SNHLY and CDR2 is FYNNEI. The CDR3: CASSEARRNIPYF. The CDR3 coding sequence is TGTGCCAGCAGTGAAGCCCGGAGGAACATTCCGTACTTC.

This clonotype has more than one count but fewer than ten. This chain's CDR3 is CASSLAGIEQYF. CDR3 in DNA: TGTGCCAGCAGTTTAGCGGGGATAGAGCAGTACTTC. The rearrangement joins TRBV27 to TRBJ2-7; maybe TRBD2 (6 bases). The length of the CDR3 is 12 residues. The germline CDR1 and CDR2 sequences are MNHEY and SMNVEV (reference sequence). Trimming shortened V by 2 bases and J by 7 bases, and 9 bases separated the two germline ends.

DNA for the CDR3: TGTGCCAGTAGTATTTGGTCTAGCTCCTACAATGAGCAGTTCTTC. It codes for CASSIWSSSYNEQFF. This sequence joins TRBV19 and TRBJ2-1; D is uncertain. Trimming cost V 3 bases and J 0 bases, with 9 bases left between them. This CDR3 has 15 residues. The germline V gene encodes CDR1 LNHDA and CDR2 SQIVND (reference sequence).

This clonotype was observed many times. CDR3 in DNA: TGTGCCAGCAGTTTATGGGGCGGGAGGGCCTCTGAGCAGTACTTC. It encodes CASSLWGGRASEQYF. This chain uses TRBV28 with TRBJ2-7; 9 nucleotides match TRBD2. The CDR3 is 15 residues long. The trim removed 0 bases at V and 7 bases at J, leaving 7 bases unmatched. The germline CDR1 and CDR2 sequences are MDHEN and SYDVKM.

This clonotype occurred a few times. The rearrangement uses TRBV11-1 and TRBJ2-5; perhaps TRBD2 as D (6 bases). This CDR3 is built from 13 residues. V shed 3 bases and J shed 5 bases, with 10 bases lying between them. CDR1 is SGHAT and CDR2 is FQDESV in the germline V gene (reference sequence). CDR3 in amino acids: CASSFPSGETQYF. CDR3 nucleotide sequence: TGTGCCAGCAGCTTCCCCAGCGGGGAGACCCAGTACTTC.

The chain uses TRBV20-1 and TRBJ2-1; D not resolved. Germline V gene lookup returns CDR1 DFQATT and CDR2 SNEGSKA (reference sequence). The CDR3 is made up of 16 amino acids. Trimming took 0 bases from V and 0 from J, leaving 12 bases between them. The CDR3 protein is CSARDRLVNSYNEQFF. The CDR3 nucleotides read TGCAGTGCTAGAGACAGACTCGTCAACTCCTACAATGAGCAGTTCTTC.

The gene calls are TRBV6-2 or TRBV6-3 and TRBJ2-3; 8 bases map to TRBD1. The CDR3 covers 17 residues. Germline assignment: CDR1 MNHEY and CDR2 SVGEGT. The V and J ends lost 2 bases and 2 bases, in that order; junction bases with no gene match: 9. CDR3 sequence: CASSYGLDRAVTDTQYF. In nucleotides, the CDR3 is TGTGCCAGCAGTTACGGATTGGACAGGGCAGTCACAGATACGCAGTATTTT.

This chain links TRBV25-1 with TRBJ1-2; 7 bases are shared with TRBD1. V was clipped by 6 bases and J by 4 bases; unmatched bases: 8. CDR1 and CDR2 from the germline V gene are MGHDK and SYGVNS. This CDR3 region has 14 residues. As DNA, the CDR3 is TGTGCCAGCAGCCAGGGGGGGGCTGGCTATGGCTACACCTTC. This gives the protein CASSQGGAGYGYTF.

CDR3 region: CASKEGTYVGYTF. The CDR3 DNA sequence: TGTGCCAGCAAGGAAGGAACCTATGTTGGCTACACCTTC. This sequence joins TRBV6-2 or TRBV6-3 and TRBJ1-2, with D hard to call. With 7 bases removed from V and 7 bases from J, the gap between germline ends came to 16 bases. Germline CDR1 MNHEY, CDR2 SVGEGT. CDR3 length: 13 residues.

This clonotype has a handful of counts. The chain has TRBV12-3 or TRBV12-4 and TRBJ2-7; 7 nucleotides agree with TRBD1. V lost 7 bases and J lost 5; bases outside the gene matches: 8. CDR3 length: 13 residues. This CDR3 reads CASILTGTDEQYF. CDR3 sequence (DNA): TGTGCCAGCATACTGACAGGGACAGACGAGCAGTACTTC.

V is TRBV7-9 and J is TRBJ2-7; D ambiguous. CDR1 is SEHNR, CDR2 FQNEAQ, per germline (reference sequence). CDR3 size: 12 residues. V was trimmed by 2 bases and J by 6 bases, leaving 8 bases between them. The CDR3 region has the DNA TGTGCCAGCAGCTTAACCAGGCCCGAGCAGTACTTC. It codes for CASSLTRPEQYF.

The CDR3 protein is CASSQCFLLMPRTNYGYTF. The CDR3 DNA follows: TGTGCCAGCAGCCAATGTTTCCTTCTCATGCCCAGGACTAACTATGGCTACACCTTC. The chain employs TRBV3-1 and TRBJ1-2; D unresolved. CDR1 LGHDT and CDR2 YNNKEL come from the germline V gene (reference sequence). With 2 bases removed from V and 0 bases from J, the gap between germline ends came to 22 bases. The CDR3 has 19 residues.

Only a few counts were recorded for this clonotype. The rearrangement uses TRBV19 and TRBJ1-5; D is unclear. The CDR3 sequence is 13 residues long. CDR1 is LNHDA and CDR2 is SQIVND in the germline V gene (reference sequence). The ends were cut back, 3 bases at V and 13 bases at J, with 16 bases in the middle. The CDR3 sequence is CASSIPGGVGQHF. The CDR3, as DNA: TGTGCCAGTAGTATTCCAGGCGGTGTGGGTCAGCATTTT.

The chain employs TRBV19 and TRBJ1-4; 8 bases are shared with TRBD1. CDR3 length: 13 residues. Germline V gene lookup returns CDR1 LNHDA and CDR2 SQIVND (reference sequence). J gave up 5 bases and V 8 bases, and 4 bases lay outside the gene matches. For the CDR3, the DNA is TGTGCCAGTCGCAGGGGGCAGAATGAAAAACTGTTTTTT. This sequence encodes CASRRGQNEKLFF.

The V and J genes are TRBV27 and TRBJ2-3, with 8 positions matching TRBD2. The J segment lost 0 bases and the V segment lost 1 base, leaving 9 bases of the junction unmatched. The CDR3 has 18 amino acids. Germline-derived CDR1 and CDR2 are MNHEY and SMNVEV (reference sequence). CDR3: CASSLYGRAVSSTDTQYF. CDR3 nucleotide sequence: TGTGCCAGCAGTTTATACGGGAGGGCCGTTTCTAGCACAGATACGCAGTATTTT.

This clonotype was found once. The V call is TRBV6-6, the J call TRBJ2-1; maybe TRBD2 (6 bases). Germline CDR1 is MNHNY and CDR2 is SVGAGI (reference sequence). Trimming shortened V by 0 bases and J by 9 bases, and 15 bases separated the two germline ends. The CDR3 spans 15 residues. The CDR3: CASSYSNPGESEQFF. The DNA of the CDR3 is TGTGCCAGCAGTTACTCGAACCCGGGAGAGTCTGAGCAGTTCTTC.

This clonotype was detected many times. This chain uses TRBV15 with TRBJ1-4; 7 bases fit TRBD1. The CDR3 is 15 amino acids. Germline V lookup: CDR1 LNHNV, CDR2 YYDKDF (reference sequence). The trim removed 1 base at V and 11 bases at J, leaving 10 bases unmatched. The CDR3 here is CATSRGLLQGLKLFF. The CDR3 nucleotides read TGTGCCACCAGCAGAGGTTTATTACAGGGGTTGAAACTGTTTTTT.

The chain carries TRBV25-1 and TRBJ1-1; TRBD1 is a possible D gene (5 bases). This CDR3 contains 14 residues. Germline V gene data show CDR1 as MGHDK and CDR2 as SYGVNS. Deletions cut 5 bases from V and 4 bases from J, with 14 bases between. CDR3 nucleotide sequence: TGTGCCAGCAGTATTGTACCGGGGGGCACTGAAGCTTTCTTT. The encoded protein is CASSIVPGGTEAFF.

The rearrangement links TRBV7-6 to TRBJ1-2; 10 nucleotides agree with TRBD1. CDR3 length: 17 residues. The trim removed 1 base at V and 4 bases at J, leaving 9 bases unmatched. Germline values: CDR1 SGHVS, CDR2 FNYEAQ. CDR3 amino acids: CASSLGLATGGGYGYTF. The CDR3 nucleotides are TGTGCCAGCAGCTTAGGGTTGGCGACAGGGGGCGGCTATGGCTACACCTTC.

This clonotype appeared many times. V and J are TRBV24-1 and TRBJ2-1, with 14 bases aligning to TRBD2. Unmatched junction bases numbered 9, after V lost 2 bases and J lost 10 bases. The CDR3 extends over 17 amino acids. Germline values: CDR1 KGHDR, CDR2 SFDVKD. The CDR3, as DNA: TGTGCCACCAGTGATTGGGGGGGACTAGCGGGAGCAGGGGAGCAGTTCTTC. Translating gives CATSDWGGLAGAGEQFF.

This clonotype came up many times. This chain connects TRBV11-2 to TRBJ2-7, with 8 bases fitting TRBD2. This CDR3 is 16 amino acids long. The junction had 5 bases not matched to a gene; V was cut back by 1 base and J by 0 bases. Per germline, CDR1 SGHAT and CDR2 FQNNGV. This CDR3 is CASSLASGGRSYEQYF. The CDR3 nucleotides read TGTGCCAGCAGCTTAGCAAGCGGGGGCCGCTCCTACGAGCAGTACTTC.

This rearrangement joins TRBV28 to TRBJ1-5, with a possible D match to TRBD1 (5 bases). CDR3 length: 14 residues. Trimming removed 6 bases at V and 2 bases at J, with 11 bases between. Germline V lookup: CDR1 MDHEN, CDR2 SYDVKM. The CDR3 reads CASSRMGGNQPQHF. The CDR3 nucleotides are TGTGCCAGCAGCCGGATGGGGGGCAATCAGCCCCAGCATTTT.

This clonotype was observed a few times. The V and J genes are TRBV19 and TRBJ1-5; D call uncertain. V dropped 7 bases and J dropped 0 bases, with 13 bases sitting between them. This CDR3 region has 15 residues. The germline V gene has CDR1 LNHDA and CDR2 SQIVND (reference sequence). CDR3 sequence reads: CASMLQGISNQPQHF. DNA of the CDR3: TGTGCCAGTATGCTACAAGGGATTAGCAATCAGCCCCAGCATTTT.

The chain combines TRBV27 with TRBJ2-7, with D tentatively TRBD2 (6 bases). CDR1 and CDR2 from the germline V gene are MNHEY and SMNVEV (reference sequence). The CDR3 is made up of 15 amino acids. V lost 4 bases, J lost 5 bases, and 18 bases lay in between. In nucleotides, the CDR3 is TGTGCCAGCAGTTGGCTACGGGACGGCGGGGACGAGCAGTACTTC. Translating gives CASSWLRDGGDEQYF.

The rearrangement links TRBV27 to TRBJ2-5; no clear D gene. Germline CDR1 reads MNHEY; CDR2 reads SMNVEV (reference sequence). This CDR3 region has 16 residues. V lost 0 bases to trimming and J lost 2 bases, with 13 bases between them. Here the CDR3 DNA reads TGTGCCAGCAGTTTATCCTCAAACGCCGTGCAAGAGACCCAGTACTTC. Its protein is CASSLSSNAVQETQYF.

This chain connects TRBV20-1 to TRBJ2-5; D remains unclear. This CDR3 has 12 residues. The germline CDR1 and CDR2 sequences are DFQATT and SNEGSKA (reference sequence). V was shortened by 5 bases and J by 0 bases, with 7 bases between the two germline ends. The CDR3 sequence is CSARSYQETQYF. The CDR3, as DNA: TGCAGTGCTCGATCGTACCAAGAGACCCAGTACTTC.

Many counts were recorded for this clonotype. The chain has TRBV28 and TRBJ1-6; the D is unclear. Trimming shortened V by 1 base and J by 11 bases, and 9 bases separated the two germline ends. The germline V gene has CDR1 MDHEN and CDR2 SYDVKM. The CDR3 is 13 residues long. The CDR3 DNA reads as TGTGCCAGCAGTTTATCGGGTCGGCCACCCCTCCACTTT. Translating gives CASSLSGRPPLHF.

This clonotype has a handful of counts. V is TRBV19 and J is TRBJ2-2, with unresolved D. The CDR3 has 14 amino acids. Trimming shortened V by 4 bases and J by 1 base, and 7 bases separated the two germline ends. The V gene's germline CDR1 is LNHDA and CDR2 SQIVND (reference sequence). In DNA, the CDR3 is TGTGCCAGTAGTAGGGTACGGAACACCGGGGAGCTGTTTTTT. It translates to CASSRVRNTGELFF.

This clonotype was counted between two and nine times. J is TRBJ1-4 and V is TRBV7-2; perhaps TRBD1 as D (6 bases). The V end lost 2 bases, the J end lost 6 bases, and 16 bases lay between the germline ends. The CDR3 contains 16 residues. Germline V gene data show CDR1 as SGHTA and CDR2 as FQGNSA. The CDR3, as DNA: TGTGCCAGCAGCTTACCCAAGGGTGAGGGGGATGAAAAACTGTTTTTT. Protein: CASSLPKGEGDEKLFF.

This clonotype was observed a single time. The chain joins TRBV6-6 to TRBJ1-2; 8 nucleotides agree with TRBD1. This CDR3 spans 15 amino acids. The junction had 9 bases not matched to a gene; V was cut back by 5 bases and J by 4 bases. Germline V lookup: CDR1 MNHNY, CDR2 SVGAGI (reference sequence). The CDR3 loop is CASSPSPDRVYGYTF. CDR3 DNA sequence: TGTGCCAGCAGTCCTTCCCCGGACAGGGTCTATGGCTACACCTTC.